The sequence of this TCR beta chain was determined in a study of T cells in Graves' hyperthyroidism and ophthalmopathy. Whole-study context: The initial diagnosis was the point when peripheral blood was collected, ahead of any treatment.

The CDR3 regions of TCR beta were amplified from RNA transcripts. The primer set for the first-round RT-PCR of the TCR CDR3 was HTBI. From the multiplex PCR reads, TCRdb called clonotypes with MiXCR, one entry per CDR3 protein. The table records more than 650,000 distinct CDR3 sequences, 14% of them present only once. Germline V gives CDR1 DFQATT, CDR2 SNEGSKA (reference sequence). The CDR3 spans 14 residues. V was pared by 6 bases and J by 5 bases, with 13 bases of the junction left unmatched. Diagnostic decisions used clinical symptoms, serum thyroxine and TRAb, thyroid ultrasound and orbital computed tomography. Source material for PBMCs was over 7.5 ml fresh peripheral blood. Study-wide findings and caveats: By a 13 V-J model, ophthalmopathy was set apart from stable hyperthyroidism.

To note about this clonotype: The target antigen is unknown.

The gene calls are TRBV20-1 and TRBJ2-7, with 7 nucleotides matching TRBD2. Sequenced: blood. This receptor was identified in a woman in her late teens or twenties with Graves' hyperthyroidism. The chain's CDR3 is CSAETAGVSNEQYF. The CDR3 nucleotides are TGCAGTGCAGAGACGGCGGGAGTCTCGAACGAGCAGTACTTC.